The 15 T cell receptor beta chains below come from one sample, sequenced in a study of identical twins. Each CDR3 protein gets one entry after TCRdb re-called the 5' RACE reads with MiXCR. The table lists about 700,000 distinct CDR3 sequences, roughly 6.2% of them singletons. The sequenced material came from naive T cells sorted from blood. The receptors were gathered from a man aged 18 to 30 in good health.

This clonotype occurred many times. The J gene is TRBJ2-1, the V gene TRBV12-3 or TRBV12-4; 8 nucleotides agree with TRBD2. This CDR3 spans 15 amino acids. The ends lost 6 bases at V and 5 bases at J; junction bases unmatched: 9. The CDR3 coding sequence is TGTGCCAGCAGCTCCAGCGGGAGTAAAAACAATGAGCAGTTCTTC. This gives the protein CASSSSGSKNNEQFF.

This clonotype has just a few counts. The chain links TRBV3-1 to TRBJ1-1; D not certain. Trimming took off 4 bases at V and 9 bases at J, with 12 bases between the two ends. The CDR3 runs 12 residues. Germline V gene sequence: CDR1 LGHDT, CDR2 YNNKEL (reference sequence). DNA of the CDR3: TGTGCCAGCAGCCCCTCGTGGGCCCAAGCTTTCTTT. Translating gives CASSPSWAQAFF.

V and J are TRBV21-1 and TRBJ2-7; the DNA was not compared with TRBD1, the D call given in the table. TRBV21-1 is a pseudogene locus. There are 17 residues in the CDR3. CDR3 DNA: TGTGCCAGCAGCAAAGGCGCCTGGGAATTGTCCGTTTACGAGCAGTACGTC. Protein: CASSKGAWELSVYEQYV.

In its sample, this clonotype was seen many times. The chain combines TRBV7-2 with TRBJ2-4, with 7 bases aligning to TRBD1. From germline, CDR1 is SGHTA and CDR2 FQGNSA. The CDR3 loop spans 14 amino acids. The junction had 11 bases not matched to a gene; V was cut back by 0 bases and J by 15 bases. The CDR3 DNA reads as TGTGCCAGCAGCTTAGCCCCGACAGGGTATTCTCGGTACTTC. Encoded protein: CASSLAPTGYSRYF.

The gene calls are TRBV5-1 and TRBJ2-7; TRBD1 agrees at 7 bases. V trimming: 3 bases; J trimming: 2 bases; junction bases outside the gene matches: 14. The CDR3 is 17 amino acids. From germline, CDR1 is SGHRS and CDR2 YFSETQ. CDR3 loop: CASSSETRPGQTYEQYF. In DNA form, the CDR3 reads TGCGCCAGCAGCTCGGAGACCCGACCGGGACAGACCTACGAGCAGTACTTC. Using reference TRBV5-1 and TRBJ2-7 for the parts outside the CDR3, the full variable domain is KAGVTQTPRYLIKTRGQQVTLSCSPISGHRSVSWYQQTPGQGLQFLFEYFSETQRNKGNFPGRFSGRQFSNSRSEMNVSTLELGDSALYLCASSSETRPGQTYEQYFGPGTRLTVT.

The chain has TRBV7-3 and TRBJ2-5; weak D call: TRBD1 (6 bases). The CDR3 is 15 amino acids. Germline V gene lookup returns CDR1 SGHTA and CDR2 FQGTGA. The ends were cut back, 0 bases at V and 5 bases at J, with 13 bases in the middle. The CDR3 loop is CASSLTATGGETQYF. The CDR3 nucleotides are TGTGCCAGCAGCTTAACGGCGACAGGTGGGGAGACCCAGTACTTC.

There are many counts of this clonotype. This chain connects TRBV7-8 to TRBJ2-1; the D gene is possibly TRBD1 (6 bases). With 2 bases removed from V and 10 bases from J, the gap between germline ends came to 9 bases. Germline CDR1 and CDR2: SGHVS and FQNEAQ. There are 12 residues in the CDR3. The CDR3 DNA reads TGTGCCAGCAGCTTATACAGGGACGAGCAGTTCTTC. Translating it yields CASSLYRDEQFF.

In this sample, this clonotype turned up many times. The chain has TRBV20-1 and TRBJ1-2, with a tentative D call TRBD1 (5 bases). Trimming pared 6 bases from V and 6 bases from J, leaving 14 bases between. The CDR3 runs 12 residues. Germline-derived CDR1 and CDR2 are DFQATT and SNEGSKA (reference sequence). DNA of the CDR3: TGCAGTGCGTGGGACTGGGGAAATGGCTACACCTTC. Translated: CSAWDWGNGYTF.

The chain couples TRBV9 to TRBJ2-7; 8 positions match TRBD2. This CDR3 comprises 14 residues. Germline V gene lookup returns CDR1 SGDLS and CDR2 YYNGEE. Trimming removed 7 bases from V and 5 bases from J; junction bases left unmatched: 11. The CDR3 DNA reads as TGTGCCAGCGGAAGAAGCGGGAGTTTCCACGAGCAGTACTTC. Protein sequence: CASGRSGSFHEQYF.

The V call is TRBV6-1, the J call TRBJ2-2, with 8 bases aligning to TRBD2. V lost 5 bases to trimming and J lost 5 bases; unmatched junction nucleotides: 7. The CDR3 has 15 amino acids. Germline V CDR1 and CDR2: MNHNS, SASEGT. This CDR3 reads CASSPDLAGTGELFF. Written as DNA, the CDR3 is TGTGCCAGCAGTCCCGATTTAGCGGGAACCGGGGAGCTGTTTTTT.

This clonotype was picked up many times. The chain employs TRBV5-5 and TRBJ1-1; TRBD1 matches at 9 bases. This CDR3 contains 15 residues. Losses at the gene ends were 2 bases for V and 4 bases for J; bases not matched to a gene: 6. Germline CDR1 SGHKS, CDR2 YYEKEE (reference sequence). CDR3 coding DNA: TGTGCCAGCAGCTTTTATGGACAGGGGTTCACTGAAGCTTTCTTT. Translated: CASSFYGQGFTEAFF.

The sample holds many counts of this clonotype. J is TRBJ2-5 and V is TRBV5-1; perhaps TRBD2 as D (6 bases). Germline V gene sequence: CDR1 SGHRS, CDR2 YFSETQ. The CDR3 runs 16 residues. V gave up 2 bases and J gave up 4 bases, with 18 bases separating them. CDR3 protein: CASSLTGATLPETQYF. In DNA form, the CDR3 reads TGCGCCAGCAGCTTAACGGGAGCGACCCTCCCAGAGACCCAGTACTTC.

This clonotype has more than one count but fewer than ten. The genes are TRBV6-2 or TRBV6-3 and TRBJ2-2; tentative D call: TRBD2 (5 bases). Germline values: CDR1 MNHEY, CDR2 SVGEGT. V shed 2 bases and J shed 0 bases, with 16 bases lying between them. This CDR3 comprises 18 residues. CDR3 region: CASSYRGLLASNTGELFF. The DNA of the CDR3 is TGTGCCAGCAGTTACCGGGGATTGTTAGCGTCGAACACCGGGGAGCTGTTTTTT.

This clonotype was recorded at least ten times. The chain recombines TRBV5-8 with TRBJ2-5, with 7 bases identical to TRBD2. V was clipped by 2 bases and J by 1 base; unmatched bases: 5. Looked up from germline, CDR1 is SGHTS and CDR2 is YDEGEE. This CDR3 region has 15 residues. CDR3 residues: CASSFGEGSQETQYF. DNA for the CDR3: TGTGCCAGCAGCTTTGGGGAGGGCAGCCAAGAGACCCAGTACTTC.

This clonotype was detected a few times. The rearrangement uses TRBV6-2 or TRBV6-3 and TRBJ2-1; D perhaps matches TRBD2 (5 bases). The V gene lost 6 bases and the J gene lost 0 bases, with 18 bases spanning the gap. This CDR3 region has 17 residues. CDR1 is MNHEY and CDR2 is SVGEGT in the germline V gene. CDR3 bases: TGTGCCAGCAGACACAACCCCCGAGGGAGCTCCTACAATGAGCAGTTCTTC. Protein product: CASRHNPRGSSYNEQFF.